Here is one T cell receptor beta chain with its context. This sample was included in a study of CD8+CD57+ T cells in acquired aplastic anemia. The CDR3 sequence is 14 residues long. Looked up from germline, CDR1 is SGHAT and CDR2 is FQNNGV. The V end lost 4 bases, the J end lost 2 bases, and 12 bases lay between the germline ends. The study profiled TCR beta VDJ and CDR3 using genomic DNA as template. TCRdb re-called the reads through MiXCR, storing one row per CDR3 protein. The table lists roughly 130,000 distinct CDR3 sequences, around 48% of them singletons, with 2% to 3% in the top ten. This chain joins TRBV11-2 and TRBJ2-7, with D possibly matching TRBD1 (7 bases). The sample taken for sequencing was sorted CD4+, CD8+, or CD8+CD57+ T cells (not recorded which) from PBMCs. The clonotype comes from a human donor in good health, serving as a control. The CDR3 DNA follows: TGTGCCAGCAGCTCTCAGGGGGAGGCCTACGAGCAGTACTTC. It encodes CASSSQGEAYEQYF.